The T cell receptor (beta chain) under discussion was sequenced for a study of blood T cell repertoires in COVID-19. Study overall: Samples came from the United States, Italy and Spain, spanning acute and convalescent COVID-19. Sources were T cells, B-cell-depleted T cells, or PBMCs; the material itself was cDNA or gDNA.

This CDR3 comprises 15 residues. The germline CDR1 and CDR2 sequences are MDHEN and SYDVKM. V was trimmed by 0 bases and J by 7 bases, leaving 12 bases between them. In the original workflow: The assay estimated nucleated cells by amplifying reference gene primers. Sequencing was performed with immunoSEQ multiplex PCR; in TCRdb, only in-frame clones are kept and a portion is missing. Clonal size and the V and J genes are those of that table, whereas D and trimming came from the DNA. This sample has roughly 200,000 clones, with just under 80% found just once. This clonotype was obtained from an elderly woman with active or convalescent COVID-19. The sample comprised peripheral blood. The chain recombines TRBV28 with TRBJ1-4; a weak D match, TRBD1 (5 bases). CDR3 amino acids: CASSLWSGSGEKLFF. In DNA, the CDR3 is TGTGCCAGCAGTTTATGGTCAGGGTCGGGTGAAAAACTGTTTTTT.